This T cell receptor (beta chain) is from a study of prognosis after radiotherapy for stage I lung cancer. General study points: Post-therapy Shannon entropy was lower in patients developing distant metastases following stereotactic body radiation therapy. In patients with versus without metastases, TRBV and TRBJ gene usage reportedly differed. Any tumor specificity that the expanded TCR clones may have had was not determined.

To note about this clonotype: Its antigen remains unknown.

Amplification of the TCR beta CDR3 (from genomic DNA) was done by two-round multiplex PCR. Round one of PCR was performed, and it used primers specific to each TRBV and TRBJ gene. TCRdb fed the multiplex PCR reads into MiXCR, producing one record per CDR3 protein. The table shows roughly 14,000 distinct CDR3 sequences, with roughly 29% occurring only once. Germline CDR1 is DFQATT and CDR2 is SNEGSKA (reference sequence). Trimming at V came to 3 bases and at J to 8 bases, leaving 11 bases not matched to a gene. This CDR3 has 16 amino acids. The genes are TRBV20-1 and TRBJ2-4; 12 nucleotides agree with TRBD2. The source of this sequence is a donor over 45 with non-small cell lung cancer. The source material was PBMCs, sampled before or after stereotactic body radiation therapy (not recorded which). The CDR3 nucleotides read TGCAGTGCTAGTGGAACTAGCGGGAGGACCAAGGACATTCAGTACTTC. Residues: CSASGTSGRTKDIQYF.